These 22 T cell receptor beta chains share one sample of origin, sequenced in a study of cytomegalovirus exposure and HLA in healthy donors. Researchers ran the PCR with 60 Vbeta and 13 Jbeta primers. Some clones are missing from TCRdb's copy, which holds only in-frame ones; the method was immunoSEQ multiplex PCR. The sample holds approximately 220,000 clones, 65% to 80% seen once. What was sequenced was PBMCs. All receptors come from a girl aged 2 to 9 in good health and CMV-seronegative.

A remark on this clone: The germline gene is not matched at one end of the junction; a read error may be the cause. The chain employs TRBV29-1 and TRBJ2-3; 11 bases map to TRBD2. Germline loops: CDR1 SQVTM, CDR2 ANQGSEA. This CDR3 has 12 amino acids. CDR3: CSVEDPSGGRCF. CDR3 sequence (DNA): TGCAGCGTTGAAGATCCTAGCGGGGGGCGTTGTTTT.

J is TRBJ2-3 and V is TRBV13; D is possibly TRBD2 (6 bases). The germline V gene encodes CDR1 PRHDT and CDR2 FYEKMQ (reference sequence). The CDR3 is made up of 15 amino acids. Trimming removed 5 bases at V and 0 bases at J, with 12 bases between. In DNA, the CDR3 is TGTGCCAGCAGCCAGGGACTGGGAAGCACAGATACGCAGTATTTT. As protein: CASSQGLGSTDTQYF.

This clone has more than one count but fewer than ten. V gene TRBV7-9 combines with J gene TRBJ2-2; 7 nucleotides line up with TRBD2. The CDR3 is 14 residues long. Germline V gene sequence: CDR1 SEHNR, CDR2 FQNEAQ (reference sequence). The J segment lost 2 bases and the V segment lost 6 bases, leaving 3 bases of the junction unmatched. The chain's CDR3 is CASSLADNTGELFF. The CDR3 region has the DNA TGTGCCAGCAGTCTAGCGGATAACACCGGGGAGCTGTTTTTT.

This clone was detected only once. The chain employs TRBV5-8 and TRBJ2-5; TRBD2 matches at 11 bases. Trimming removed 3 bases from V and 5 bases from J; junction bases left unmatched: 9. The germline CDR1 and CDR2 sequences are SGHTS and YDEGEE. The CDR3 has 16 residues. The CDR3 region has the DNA TGTGCCAGCAGCTCCACTAGCGGGAGTTGGGGGGAGACCCAGTACTTC. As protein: CASSSTSGSWGETQYF.

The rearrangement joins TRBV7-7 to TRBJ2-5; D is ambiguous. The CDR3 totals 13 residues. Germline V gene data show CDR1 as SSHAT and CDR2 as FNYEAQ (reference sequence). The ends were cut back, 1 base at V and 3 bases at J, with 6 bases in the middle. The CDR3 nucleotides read TGTGCCAGCAGCTTAGGACTGGAAGAGACCCAGTACTTC. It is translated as CASSLGLEETQYF.

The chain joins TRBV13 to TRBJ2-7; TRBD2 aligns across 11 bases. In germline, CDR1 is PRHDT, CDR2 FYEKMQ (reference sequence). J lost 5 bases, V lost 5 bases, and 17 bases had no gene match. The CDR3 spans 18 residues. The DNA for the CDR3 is TGTGCCAGCAGCCTTCGAGAGAGTAGCGGGAGGGCCGGTGACGAGCAGTACTTC. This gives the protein CASSLRESSGRAGDEQYF.

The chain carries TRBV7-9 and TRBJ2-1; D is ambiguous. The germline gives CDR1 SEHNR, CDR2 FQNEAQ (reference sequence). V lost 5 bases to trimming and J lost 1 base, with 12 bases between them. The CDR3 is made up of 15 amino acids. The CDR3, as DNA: TGTGCCAGCAGCCCCAGGTTTGGATCCTACAATGAGCAGTTCTTC. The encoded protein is CASSPRFGSYNEQFF.

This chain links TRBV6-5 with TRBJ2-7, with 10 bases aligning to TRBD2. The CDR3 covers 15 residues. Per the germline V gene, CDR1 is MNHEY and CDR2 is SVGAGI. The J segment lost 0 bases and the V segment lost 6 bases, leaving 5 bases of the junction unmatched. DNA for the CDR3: TGTGCCAGCAGGATGAGCGGGGGGGGCTCCTACGAGCAGTACTTC. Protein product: CASRMSGGGSYEQYF.

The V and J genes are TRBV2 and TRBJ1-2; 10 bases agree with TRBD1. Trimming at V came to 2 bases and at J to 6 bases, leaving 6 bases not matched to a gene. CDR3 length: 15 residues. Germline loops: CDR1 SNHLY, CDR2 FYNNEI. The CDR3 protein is CASSEFPGQGDGYTF. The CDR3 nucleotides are TGTGCCAGCAGTGAATTCCCCGGACAGGGGGATGGCTACACCTTC. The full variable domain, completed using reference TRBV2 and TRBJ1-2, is EPEVTQTPSHQVTQMGQEVILRCVPISNHLYFYWYRQILGQKVEFLVSFYNNEISEKSEIFDDQFSVERPDGSNFTLKIRSTKLEDSAMYFCASSEFPGQGDGYTFGSGTRLTVV.

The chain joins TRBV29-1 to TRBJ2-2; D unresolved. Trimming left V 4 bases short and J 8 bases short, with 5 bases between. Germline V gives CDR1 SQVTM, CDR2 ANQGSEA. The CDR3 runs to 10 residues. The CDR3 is CSVVMGELFF. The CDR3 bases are TGCAGCGTTGTTATGGGGGAGCTGTTTTTT.

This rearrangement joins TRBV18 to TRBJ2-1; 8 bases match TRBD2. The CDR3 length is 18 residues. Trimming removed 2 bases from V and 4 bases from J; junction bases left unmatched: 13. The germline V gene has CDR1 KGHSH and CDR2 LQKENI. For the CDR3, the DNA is TGTGCCAGCTCACCAGCCAGCGGGAGTAAGGGGTGGTACAATGAGCAGTTCTTC. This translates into CASSPASGSKGWYNEQFF.

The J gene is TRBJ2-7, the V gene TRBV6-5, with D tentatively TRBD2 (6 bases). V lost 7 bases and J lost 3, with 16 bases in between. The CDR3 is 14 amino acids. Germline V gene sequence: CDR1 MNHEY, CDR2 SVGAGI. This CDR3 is CASINLGGYYEQYF. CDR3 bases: TGTGCCAGCATCAATTTGGGGGGTTACTACGAGCAGTACTTC.

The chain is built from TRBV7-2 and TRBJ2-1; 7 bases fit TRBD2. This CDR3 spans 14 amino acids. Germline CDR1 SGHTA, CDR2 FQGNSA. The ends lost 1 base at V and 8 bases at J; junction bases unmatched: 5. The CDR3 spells CASSLVAGADEQFF. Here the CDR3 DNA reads TGTGCCAGCAGCTTAGTGGCGGGAGCGGATGAGCAGTTCTTC.

The CDR3 here is CASSEQGTLVGGELFF. The CDR3 region has the DNA TGTGCCAGCAGTGAACAAGGTACACTAGTCGGCGGGGAGCTGTTTTTT. This chain links TRBV6-1 with TRBJ2-2, with a tentative D call TRBD2 (5 bases). The germline V gene has CDR1 MNHNS and CDR2 SASEGT. The CDR3 consists of 16 residues. Trimming left V 2 bases short and J 7 bases short, with 17 bases between.

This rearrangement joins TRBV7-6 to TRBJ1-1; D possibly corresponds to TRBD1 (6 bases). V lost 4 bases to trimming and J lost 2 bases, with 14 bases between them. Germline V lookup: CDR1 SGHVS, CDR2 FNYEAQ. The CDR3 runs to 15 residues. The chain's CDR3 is CASSSYRESNTEAFF. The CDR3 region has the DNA TGTGCCAGCAGCTCGTACAGGGAGTCAAACACTGAAGCTTTCTTT.

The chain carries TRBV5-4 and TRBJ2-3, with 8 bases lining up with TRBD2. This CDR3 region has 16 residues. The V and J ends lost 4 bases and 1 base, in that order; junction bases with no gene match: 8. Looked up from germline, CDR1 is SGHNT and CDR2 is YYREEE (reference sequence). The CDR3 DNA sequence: TGTGCCAGCAGCGCGGGGGGTCGGGCAGGCACAGATACGCAGTATTTT. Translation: CASSAGGRAGTDTQYF.

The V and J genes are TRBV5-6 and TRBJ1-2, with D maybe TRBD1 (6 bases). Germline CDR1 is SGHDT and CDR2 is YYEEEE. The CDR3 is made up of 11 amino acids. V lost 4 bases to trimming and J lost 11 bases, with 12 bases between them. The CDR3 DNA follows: TGTGCCAGCAGCCAGGGACACAGGTACACCTTC. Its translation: CASSQGHRYTF.

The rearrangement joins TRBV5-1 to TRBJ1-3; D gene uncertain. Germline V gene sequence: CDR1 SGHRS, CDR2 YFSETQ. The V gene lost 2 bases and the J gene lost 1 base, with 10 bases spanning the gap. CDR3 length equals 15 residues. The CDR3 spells CASSFSLESGNTIYF. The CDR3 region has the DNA TGCGCCAGCAGCTTTTCACTGGAGTCTGGAAACACCATATATTTT.

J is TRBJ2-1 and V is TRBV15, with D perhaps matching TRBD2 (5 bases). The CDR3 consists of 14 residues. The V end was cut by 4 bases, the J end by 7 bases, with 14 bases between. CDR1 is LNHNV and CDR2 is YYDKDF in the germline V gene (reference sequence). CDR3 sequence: CATSKTGISNEQFF. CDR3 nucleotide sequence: TGTGCCACCAGCAAAACCGGGATCAGTAATGAGCAGTTCTTC.

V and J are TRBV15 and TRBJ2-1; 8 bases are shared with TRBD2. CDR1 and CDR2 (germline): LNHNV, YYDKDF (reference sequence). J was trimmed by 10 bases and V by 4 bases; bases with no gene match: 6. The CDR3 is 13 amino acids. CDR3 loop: CATSILSGGEQFF. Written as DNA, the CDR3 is TGTGCCACCAGCATATTGAGCGGGGGCGAGCAGTTCTTC.

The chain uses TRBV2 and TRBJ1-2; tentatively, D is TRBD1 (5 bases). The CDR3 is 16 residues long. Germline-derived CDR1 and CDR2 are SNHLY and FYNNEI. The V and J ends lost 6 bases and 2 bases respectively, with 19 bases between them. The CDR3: CASSRGWHKPNYGYTF. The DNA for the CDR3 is TGTGCCAGCAGCCGGGGGTGGCATAAACCCAACTATGGCTACACCTTC.

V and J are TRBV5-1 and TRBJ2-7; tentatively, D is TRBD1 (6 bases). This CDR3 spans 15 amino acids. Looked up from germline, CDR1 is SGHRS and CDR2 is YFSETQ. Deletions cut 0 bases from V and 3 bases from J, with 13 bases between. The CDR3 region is CASSLAVDRLYEQYF. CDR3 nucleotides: TGCGCCAGCAGCTTGGCCGTGGACAGACTCTACGAGCAGTACTTC. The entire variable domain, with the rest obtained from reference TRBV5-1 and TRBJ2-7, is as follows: KAGVTQTPRYLIKTRGQQVTLSCSPISGHRSVSWYQQTPGQGLQFLFEYFSETQRNKGNFPGRFSGRQFSNSRSEMNVSTLELGDSALYLCASSLAVDRLYEQYFGPGTRLTVT.